This TCR beta chain stems from a study of CD8 T cells in ankylosing spondylitis. Findings and limits, study-wide: Significant enrichment of disease-linked clones was reportedly seen in matched ankylosing spondylitis synovial fluid. Seemingly distinctive of ankylosing spondylitis blood was a TCR beta motif formed by eight highly homologous variants. Disease-linked clones proved CD8+ and comparatively uncommon in peripheral blood.

CDR3 length equals 14 residues. Germline-derived CDR1 and CDR2 are ENHRY and SYGVKD. Trimming shortened V by 6 bases and J by 0 bases, and 10 bases separated the two germline ends. Concerning this clonotype: What it binds is not known.

MiXCR, run by TCRdb on the 5' RACE reads, gives a single entry per CDR3 protein. The sample has some 330,000 distinct CDR3 sequences, roughly 8% seen once; the top ten hold just over 14%. This sequence joins TRBV10-3 and TRBJ2-3; D may be TRBD2 (6 bases). The TCR was taken from a male donor with ankylosing spondylitis. What was sequenced was blood, either unsorted or a sorted T cell fraction (not recorded which). The CDR3 coding sequence is TGTGCCATCAGGATGACTAGTAGCACAGATACGCAGTATTTT. Protein product: CAIRMTSSTDTQYF.